This is a list of T cell receptor beta chains from one sample in a study of T cells after yellow fever vaccination. TCRdb recomputed calls from the 5' RACE reads with MiXCR, one row per CDR3 protein. The data contain a few hundred thousand distinct CDR3 sequences, under 7.5% of them singletons. The specimen comprised PBMCs, sampled 5 days after the yellow fever booster vaccination. These receptors all stem from a man younger than 40 who received the YFV17D yellow fever vaccine. Each CDR3 is given with its conserved first and last residue. A D gene is named only where the DNA matches it firmly. Not every row has a clone size; where given, it reads once, few, many or a size class.

TGTGCCAGCAGCTTATCCCCAGGGACTAGCTTCTCCTACGAGCAGTACTTC CASSLSPGTSFSYEQYF 17 TRBD2 TRBV7-2 few TRBJ2-7
TGTGCCATCAGAGCGGGAGGGAGCTCCTACGAGCAGTACTTC CAIRAGGSSYEQYF 14 TRBD2 TRBV10-3 few TRBJ2-7
TGTGCCAGTAGGCCCTCCGCGACGGAGACCCAGTACTTC CASRPSATETQYF 13 . TRBV12-3/TRBV12-4 few TRBJ2-5
TGCAGTGCTAGAATCCCCGACAGGGTGCAGTACTTC CSARIPDRVQYF 12 TRBD1 TRBV20-1 . TRBJ2-7
TGTGCCAGTAGTCCGGGACTGCTTACTGGCTACACCTTC CASSPGLLTGYTF 13 . TRBV19 many TRBJ1-2
TGCAGTGCAGTGGTGCGTTTCTCAGGCTACACCTTC CSAVVRFSGYTF 12 . TRBV20-1 . TRBJ1-2
TGTGCCAGCAGCTGGACTAGCGGGAGGATGGATACGCAGTATTTT CASSWTSGRMDTQYF 15 TRBD2 TRBV7-2 many TRBJ2-3
TGTGCCAGCAGTCGGACTAGCCTCGGGCCCGAGACCCAGTACTTC CASSRTSLGPETQYF 15 TRBD2 TRBV27 . TRBJ2-5
TGTGCCAGCAGCTTATGGGCGACTAGCGGGGGAGGCACAGATACGCAGTATTTT CASSLWATSGGGTDTQYF 18 TRBD2 TRBV11-1 . TRBJ2-3
TGCAGTGCTAGAAAGGGGCAGATCAATCAGCCCCAGCATTTT CSARKGQINQPQHF 14 . TRBV20-1 many TRBJ1-5
TGTGCCAGCAGTTTGAACGTCTGGGGACAGGGGGGGTACGAGCAGTACTTC CASSLNVWGQGGYEQYF 17 TRBD1 TRBV12-3/TRBV12-4 many TRBJ2-7
TGTGCCTGGTCCCGGGACAGGCATTCCTACGAGCAGTACTTC CAWSRDRHSYEQYF 14 TRBD1 TRBV30 . TRBJ2-7
TGTGCCAGCAGCCGAGGGCATTACGAGCAGTACTTC CASSRGHYEQYF 12 . TRBV7-2 few TRBJ2-7
TGCGCCAGCAGCCAAGGACCAGGGGGTACCGGGGAGCTGTTTTTT CASSQGPGGTGELFF 15 TRBD1 TRBV4-1 many TRBJ2-2
TGTGCCAGCAGCTTAATCGAGGGGGGAGCCCAGCATTTT CASSLIEGGAQHF 13 . TRBV7-2 many TRBJ1-5
TGCGCCAGCAGTGATCACAGGGCGTCTGGAAACACCATATATTTT CASSDHRASGNTIYF 15 . TRBV10-2 . TRBJ1-3
TGTGCCACCAGTGATTTGCCAGTGAGGTTTCTGAATTGGGAGCAGTACTTC CATSDLPVRFLNWEQYF 17 . TRBV24-1 many TRBJ2-7
TGTGCCAGCAGTTACTTTGGCGATTTGGGTAAGCAGTTCTTC CASSYFGDLGKQFF 14 . TRBV6-2/TRBV6-3 many TRBJ2-1
TGTGCCAGCAGTTTTACGGACACCAGCACAGATACGCAGTATTTT CASSFTDTSTDTQYF 15 . TRBV28 many TRBJ2-3
TGTGCCTGGAATTCCCTGAAGTCCTACGAGCAGTACTTC CAWNSLKSYEQYF 13 . TRBV30 few TRBJ2-7
TGTGCCAGCAGAAAATCACCGGGCCCCATCCAAGAGACCCAGTACTTC CASRKSPGPIQETQYF 16 . TRBV6-1 . TRBJ2-5
TGTGCCAGCAACGAGCTAGCAACCGGGGAGCTGTTTTTT CASNELATGELFF 13 . TRBV6-1 many TRBJ2-2
TGTGCCAGCAGCGACAATGAGCAGTTCTTC CASSDNEQFF 10 . TRBV25-1 many TRBJ2-1
TGCAGTGCTAGAATTAAGGGGCAAGAGCAGTACTTC CSARIKGQEQYF 12 . TRBV20-1 . TRBJ2-7
TGTGCCAGTAGTCCCAGAGGGACGGCCTACAATGAGCAGTTCTTC CASSPRGTAYNEQFF 15 . TRBV19 few TRBJ2-1
TGCAGTGCTAGAATACTTAGCTCCTATAATTCACCCCTCCACTTT CSARILSSYNSPLHF 15 . TRBV20-1 few TRBJ1-6
TGCAGTGCTAGCCAAGCGGGAGTAATCTTCAATGAGCAGTTCTTC CSASQAGVIFNEQFF 15 TRBD2 TRBV20-1 . TRBJ2-1
TGTGCCAGTATGGAGCGGAGGGGGGTCTACAATGAGCAGTTCTTC CASMERRGVYNEQFF 15 . TRBV19 many TRBJ2-1
TGCAGTGCCGGACAACGGAACACTGAAGCTTTCTTT CSAGQRNTEAFF 12 . TRBV20-1 few TRBJ1-1
TGTGCCACCAGTGAGGGGGTATCGGGGAAAAGCTCCTACAATGAGCAGTTCTTC CATSEGVSGKSSYNEQFF 18 . TRBV24-1 many TRBJ2-1
TGCGCCAGCAGCGAGACTAGCGGGAGCCCCCTGGCCCAGTACTTC CASSETSGSPLAQYF 15 TRBD2 TRBV5-1 many TRBJ2-5
TGTGCCAGCAGCTTGACCCGGCCTGCTGATGAGCAGTTCTTC CASSLTRPADEQFF 14 . TRBV7-8 many TRBJ2-1
TGTGCCAGCAGTCGTCCGGGACACATAAATGAAAAACTGTTTTTT CASSRPGHINEKLFF 15 . TRBV25-1 many TRBJ1-4
TGTGCCAGCAGATCCGCGGTAGGAGGGATGAACACTGAAGCTTTCTTT CASRSAVGGMNTEAFF 16 . TRBV7-9 few TRBJ1-1
TGCGCCAGCAGTGAGCACAGGGGGTTAACCACAGATACGCAGTATTTT CASSEHRGLTTDTQYF 16 TRBD1 TRBV10-2 few TRBJ2-3
TGTGCCAGCAGTCGTCTAGGCCGTGAGCAGTTCTTC CASSRLGREQFF 12 . TRBV7-2 . TRBJ2-1
TGTGCCACCAGTGACGCCTCAGGGGGCCGAGAGACCCAGTACTTC CATSDASGGRETQYF 15 TRBD1 TRBV24-1 many TRBJ2-5
TGTGCCACCGACGACAGCCCTATCGGTGGGTCCTACGAGCAGTACTTC CATDDSPIGGSYEQYF 16 . TRBV25-1 . TRBJ2-7
TGTGCCAGCAGCTTAAACGGGAGAGGCGTTGAGACCCAGTACTTC CASSLNGRGVETQYF 15 . TRBV11-2 . TRBJ2-5
TGTGCCAGCAGTCGAGGACAGGGGTTGGTTCAAGAGACCCAGTACTTC CASSRGQGLVQETQYF 16 TRBD1 TRBV7-9 . TRBJ2-5
TGCGCCAGCAGCTCGCCGGGATCCTACGAGCAGTACTTC CASSSPGSYEQYF 13 . TRBV5-1 many TRBJ2-7